This entry concerns a single T cell receptor (beta chain). Its antigen is undetermined. PCR amplification relied on 60 Vbeta primers (plus 13 Jbeta primers). Assay used: immunoSEQ multiplex PCR; TCRdb lists only in-frame clones, some missing. The table shows about 200,000 clones, with around four fifths occurring only once. The data were taken from a study of cytomegalovirus exposure and HLA in healthy donors. General study findings and limits: It was only CMV serostatus that was available as immune exposure information. Testing in vitro showed a few CMV-associated chains specific for CMV antigens.

The CDR3 is made up of 15 amino acids. The V end lost 4 bases, the J end lost 4 bases, and 16 bases lay between the germline ends. Germline lookup yields CDR1 MNHNS and CDR2 SASEGT. The specimen sequenced was PBMCs. The source of this sequence is a middle-aged woman in good health and CMV-seronegative. The V and J genes are TRBV6-1 and TRBJ1-1; D gene uncertain. CDR3 in DNA: TGTGCCAGCAGTGTCGCGGTGTGGGAGCTCACTGAAGCTTTCTTT. It is translated as CASSVAVWELTEAFF.